This T cell receptor (beta chain) is drawn from a study of blood T cell repertoires in COVID-19. Generated by immunoSEQ multiplex PCR, the TCRdb table keeps only in-frame clones and is missing some. The sample records 120,000 to 150,000 clones, roughly 82% being singletons. V lost 5 bases to trimming and J lost 10 bases; unmatched junction nucleotides: 11. CDR3 length: 15 amino acids. The germline CDR1 and CDR2 sequences are MNHEY and SVGAGI. The chain employs TRBV6-5 and TRBJ2-1; 10 bases are shared with TRBD2. The sample was peripheral blood. This sequence was found in a human donor in a cohort sampled during active COVID-19. CDR3 residues: CASSPKAGGLQEQFF. The DNA for the CDR3 is TGTGCCAGCAGTCCTAAAGCGGGGGGGCTTCAGGAGCAGTTCTTC.